This TCR beta chain was recovered during a study of beta chain features in type 1 diabetes. The sequenced template was cDNA made from the entire isolated RNA. Sequencing used immunoSEQ multiplex PCR; TCRdb keeps in-frame clones, though not all of them. The sample has 310,000 or so clones, around 8% seen once. J gave up 3 bases and V 4 bases, and 15 bases lay outside the gene matches. CDR1 is SGHNT and CDR2 is YYREEE in the germline V gene (reference sequence). The CDR3 covers 17 residues. This clone was detected only once. The genes are TRBV5-4 and TRBJ2-7, with TRBD2 identical over 8 bases. The source material was central memory CD4+ T cells from blood. The clonotype comes from a woman in her late teens or twenties in good health. CDR3 sequence: CASSPSRPGGGYYEQYF. In DNA form, the CDR3 reads TGTGCCAGCAGCCCTAGCCGCCCGGGCGGGGGGTACTACGAGCAGTACTTC.